Here is one T cell receptor beta chain with its context. Its antigen is not known. A junction boundary mismatches the germline segment, possibly from a read error. A second PCR of about 7 to 12 cycles used a sample-barcoded 5' primer and a J-beta primer mix. Samples each returned at least 2.5 million CDR3-containing paired-end reads. TCRdb analysed the 5' RACE reads with MiXCR anew, one entry per CDR3 protein. The data show about 680,000 distinct CDR3 sequences, with roughly 49% seen just once and 30% to 40% held by the top ten. The CDR3 is made up of 18 amino acids. Germline V lookup: CDR1 LGHNA, CDR2 YSLEER. Donors were systemically healthy Caucasian individuals from Russia aged roughly 6 to 100 years. These data are taken from a study of blood T cells in healthy people across ages. General study points: The percentage of naive T cells correlated strongly with TCR beta diversity.

This sequence joins TRBV4-3 and TRBJ1-4; TRBD1 matches 9 bases. Sequencing input: blood. The sequence derives from an older woman in good health. The CDR3 here is CANSQATGGKKGSEKLFF. The CDR3 coding sequence is TGCGCCAACAGCCAAGCCACAGGGGGCAAAAAGGGAAGTGAAAAACTGTTTTTT.